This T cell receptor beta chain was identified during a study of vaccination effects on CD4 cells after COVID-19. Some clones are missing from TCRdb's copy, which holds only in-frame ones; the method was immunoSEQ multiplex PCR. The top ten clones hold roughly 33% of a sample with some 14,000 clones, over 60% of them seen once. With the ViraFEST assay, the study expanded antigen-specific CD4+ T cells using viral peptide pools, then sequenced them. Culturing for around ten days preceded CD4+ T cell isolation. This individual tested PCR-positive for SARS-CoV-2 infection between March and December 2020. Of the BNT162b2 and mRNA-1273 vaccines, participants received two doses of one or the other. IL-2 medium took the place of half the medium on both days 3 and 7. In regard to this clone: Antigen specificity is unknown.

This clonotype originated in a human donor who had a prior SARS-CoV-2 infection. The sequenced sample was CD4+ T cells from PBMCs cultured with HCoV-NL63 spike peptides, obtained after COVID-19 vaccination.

Here the CDR3 reads CASSRQSLNSPLHF. DNA for the CDR3: TGCGCCAGCAGCCGACAGAGCTTGAATTCACCCCTCCACTTT. The gene calls are TRBV4-1 and TRBJ1-6; possible D gene TRBD1, 5 bases. Germline V gene sequence: CDR1 MGHRA, CDR2 YSYEKL. The V gene lost 4 bases and the J gene lost 7 bases, with 11 bases spanning the gap. This CDR3 has 14 amino acids.